A single T cell receptor beta chain is shown here with its context. Its recognized antigen is unknown. No per-base quality is available; no much larger clone lies one base away. These data originate in a study of control samples from healthy donors and cancer patients (dated by TCRdb to 2018 to 2020). The receptor library was made with the immunoSEQ multiplex PCR assay. The clones in this table, taken by TCRdb from immuneACCESS, are in-frame only. Not every clone is retained; where verified, under half of the shortfall comes from an unresolved V gene, and the cause of the rest is unknown. The sample contains around 170,000 clones, 70% to 90% of them found a single time. The ten largest account for approximately 4.9% of the sample. Deletion took 1 base off V and 0 bases off J, with a span of 6 bases between the germline ends. CDR1 and CDR2 are drawn from the germline V gene: MGHRA, YSYEKL. The CDR3, cysteine through phenylalanine, is 14 amino acids long. The only DNA kept is the CDR3, 42 bases in frame from the first base.

The source of this sequence is a woman aged 25 to 45 in good health. Sequencing input: blood. The V and J genes are TRBV4-1 and TRBJ1-1; no D gene call is confident. CDR3 region: CASSQVRLNTEAFF. The DNA reads as follows: TGCGCCAGCAGCCAAGTCCGATTGAACACTGAAGCTTTCTTT.